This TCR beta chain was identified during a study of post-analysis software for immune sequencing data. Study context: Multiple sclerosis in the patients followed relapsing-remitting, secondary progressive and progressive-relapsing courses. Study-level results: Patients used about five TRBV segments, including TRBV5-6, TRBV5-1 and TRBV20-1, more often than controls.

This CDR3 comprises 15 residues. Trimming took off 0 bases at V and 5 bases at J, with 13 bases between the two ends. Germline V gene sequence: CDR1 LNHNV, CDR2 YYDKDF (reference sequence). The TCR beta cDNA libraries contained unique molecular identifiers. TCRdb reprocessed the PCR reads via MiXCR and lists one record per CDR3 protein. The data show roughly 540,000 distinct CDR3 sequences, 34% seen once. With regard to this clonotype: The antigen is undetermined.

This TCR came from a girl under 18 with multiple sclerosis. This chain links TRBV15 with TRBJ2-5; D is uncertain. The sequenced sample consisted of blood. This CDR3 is CATSRERSIRETQYF. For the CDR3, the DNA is TGTGCCACCAGCAGAGAGAGAAGTATCCGGGAGACCCAGTACTTC.